These T cell receptor beta chains were read from a single sample in a study of T-cell reconstitution after alpha-beta-depleted transplantation in children. TCRdb independently ran MiXCR on the PCR reads; one entry per CDR3 protein. Among 250,000 to 400,000 distinct CDR3 sequences listed, over 20% were seen once. Material: PBMCs, mostly from graft donor cells, obtained 180 days after TCRalphabeta/CD19-depleted stem cell transplant. Every receptor here comes from a male patient younger than 18 who had a stem cell transplant for acute lymphoblastic leukemia, so the T cells may come from the graft donor. CDR3s include the opening cysteine and the closing phenylalanine or tryptophan. Fields, in order: J gene, clone size, V gene, D gene, CDR3 length, CDR3 protein, CDR3 DNA. D genes are given only for firm matches. Clone sizes are given selectively: once, few, many, or a class where the clone is expanded.

TRBJ2-5 - TRBV18 - 13 CASSPGSRETQYF TGTGCCAGCTCACCGGGCAGTCGAGAGACCCAGTACTTC
TRBJ1-5 few TRBV5-1 - 20 CASSFSQGTPQRASNQPQHF TGCGCCAGCAGCTTCTCCCAAGGGACCCCTCAACGGGCTAGCAATCAGCCCCAGCATTTT
TRBJ2-2 - TRBV12-3/TRBV12-4 - 14 CASSLNRNTGELFF TGTGCCAGCAGCCTAAATAGGAACACCGGGGAGCTGTTTTTT
TRBJ2-7 - TRBV2 - 13 CASRELEFYEQYF TGTGCCAGCAGGGAGCTGGAGTTCTACGAGCAGTACTTC
TRBJ2-3 - TRBV6-1 - 15 CASRAGQAFTDTQYF TGTGCCAGCAGAGCGGGACAGGCGTTCACAGATACGCAGTATTTT
TRBJ2-2 - TRBV5-1 TRBD2 14 CASSMAGAGGELFF TGCGCCAGCAGCATGGCGGGAGCCGGTGGGGAGCTGTTTTTT
TRBJ2-1 - TRBV5-1 - 14 CASSLETGTNEQFF TGCGCCAGCAGCTTGGAAACGGGAACCAATGAGCAGTTCTTC
TRBJ2-2 few TRBV7-2 - 15 CASSLTWVNTGELFF TGTGCCAGCAGCTTAACCTGGGTAAACACCGGGGAGCTGTTTTTT
TRBJ2-1 - TRBV7-3 TRBD2 22 CASSLISLAGFVFGRELDEQFF TGTGCCAGCAGCTTAATTAGTCTGGCAGGGTTTGTTTTCGGGCGGGAGTTGGATGAGCAGTTCTTC
TRBJ2-1 - TRBV12-3/TRBV12-4 - 15 CASSATPQGNNEQFF TGTGCCAGCAGTGCAACACCTCAGGGTAACAATGAGCAGTTCTTC
TRBJ1-5 few TRBV7-2 - 17 CASSFKIQLYSNQPQHF TGTGCCAGCAGCTTTAAGATTCAGTTATATAGCAATCAGCCCCAGCATTTT
TRBJ2-7 - TRBV2 TRBD2 13 CASTSAGTHEQYF TGTGCCAGCACCTCAGCGGGGACCCACGAGCAGTACTTC
TRBJ2-4 few TRBV12-3/TRBV12-4 - 15 CASSTQGRFKNIQYF TGTGCCAGCAGTACCCAGGGCCGCTTCAAAAACATTCAGTACTTC
TRBJ2-1 many TRBV5-1 - 14 CASSLWDLDNEQFF TGCGCCAGCAGCTTGTGGGACTTAGACAATGAGCAGTTCTTC